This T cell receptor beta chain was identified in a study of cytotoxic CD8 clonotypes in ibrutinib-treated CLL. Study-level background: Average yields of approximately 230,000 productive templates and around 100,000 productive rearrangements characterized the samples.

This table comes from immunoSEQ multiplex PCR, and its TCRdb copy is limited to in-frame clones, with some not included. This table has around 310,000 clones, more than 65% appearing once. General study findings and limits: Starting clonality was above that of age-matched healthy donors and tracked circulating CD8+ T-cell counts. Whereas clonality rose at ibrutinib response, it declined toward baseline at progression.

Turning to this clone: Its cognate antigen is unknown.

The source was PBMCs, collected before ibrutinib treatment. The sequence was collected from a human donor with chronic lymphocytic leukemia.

CDR3 in amino acids: CASNVVTGGFGYTF. In DNA form, the CDR3 reads TGTGCCAGTAATGTGGTGACAGGGGGCTTCGGCTACACCTTC. The chain couples TRBV19 to TRBJ1-2, with 10 bases aligning to TRBD1. This CDR3 is built from 14 residues. From germline, CDR1 is LNHDA and CDR2 SQIVND (reference sequence). With 7 bases clipped from V and 8 bases from J, the junction kept 10 bases outside the gene matches.